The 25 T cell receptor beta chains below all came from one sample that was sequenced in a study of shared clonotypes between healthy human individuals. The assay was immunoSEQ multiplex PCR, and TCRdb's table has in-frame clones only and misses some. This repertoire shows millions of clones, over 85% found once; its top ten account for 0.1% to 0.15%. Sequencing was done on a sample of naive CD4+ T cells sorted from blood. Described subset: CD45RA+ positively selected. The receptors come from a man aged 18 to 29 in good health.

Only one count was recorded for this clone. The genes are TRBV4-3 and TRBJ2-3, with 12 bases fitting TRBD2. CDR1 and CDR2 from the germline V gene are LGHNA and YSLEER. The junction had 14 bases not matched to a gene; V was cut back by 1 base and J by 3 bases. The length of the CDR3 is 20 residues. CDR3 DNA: TGCGCCAGCAGCCAAGGACCGCCTAGCGGGAGGGCCTCGATTACAGATACGCAGTATTTT. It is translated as CASSQGPPSGRASITDTQYF.

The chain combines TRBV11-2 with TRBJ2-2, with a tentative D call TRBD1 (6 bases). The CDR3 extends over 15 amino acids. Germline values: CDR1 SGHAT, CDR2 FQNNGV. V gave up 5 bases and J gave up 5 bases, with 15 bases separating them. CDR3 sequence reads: CASSPWGQGTGELFF. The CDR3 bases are TGTGCCAGCAGCCCTTGGGGGCAGGGGACCGGGGAGCTGTTTTTT.

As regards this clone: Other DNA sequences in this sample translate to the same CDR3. The CDR3 DNA follows: TGTGCCAGCAGGACCCCTGCAGGATCTTTTAGTAACTATGGCTACACCTTC. This translates into CASRTPAGSFSNYGYTF. The V gene is TRBV28, the J gene TRBJ1-2; D is undetermined. V dropped 6 bases and J dropped 1 base, with 21 bases sitting between them. Germline V gene sequence: CDR1 MDHEN, CDR2 SYDVKM. This CDR3 region has 17 residues.

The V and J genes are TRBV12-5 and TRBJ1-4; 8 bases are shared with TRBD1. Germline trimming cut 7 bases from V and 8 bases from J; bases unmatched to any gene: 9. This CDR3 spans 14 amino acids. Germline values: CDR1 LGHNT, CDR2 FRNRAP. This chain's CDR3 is CASAIGQGGEKLFF. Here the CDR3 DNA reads TGTGCTAGTGCCATCGGACAGGGAGGAGAAAAACTGTTTTTT.

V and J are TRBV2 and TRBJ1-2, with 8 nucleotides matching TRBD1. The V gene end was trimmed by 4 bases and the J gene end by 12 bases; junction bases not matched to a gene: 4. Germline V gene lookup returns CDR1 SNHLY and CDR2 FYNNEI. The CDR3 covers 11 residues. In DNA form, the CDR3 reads TGTGCCAGCAGTGCGTACAGGGGGAACACCTTC. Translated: CASSAYRGNTF.

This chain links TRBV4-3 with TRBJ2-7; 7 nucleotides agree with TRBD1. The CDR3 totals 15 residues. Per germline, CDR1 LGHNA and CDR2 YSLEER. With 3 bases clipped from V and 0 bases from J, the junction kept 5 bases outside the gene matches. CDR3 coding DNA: TGCGCCAGCAGCCACGGGACAGAGAGCTCCTACGAGCAGTACTTC. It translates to CASSHGTESSYEQYF.

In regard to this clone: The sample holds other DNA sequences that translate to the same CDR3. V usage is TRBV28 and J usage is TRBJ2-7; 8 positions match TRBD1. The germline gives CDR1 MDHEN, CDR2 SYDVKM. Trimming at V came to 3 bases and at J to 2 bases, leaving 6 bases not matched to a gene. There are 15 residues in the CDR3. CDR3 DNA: TGTGCCAGCAGTTTCCCCGGGACAGGACCCTACGAGCAGTACTTC. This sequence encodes CASSFPGTGPYEQYF.

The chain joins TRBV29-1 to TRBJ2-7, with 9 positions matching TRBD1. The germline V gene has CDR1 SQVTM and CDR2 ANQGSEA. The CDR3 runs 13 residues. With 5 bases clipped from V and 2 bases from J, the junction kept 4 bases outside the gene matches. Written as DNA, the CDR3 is TGCAGCGTTATGGGACAGGGAACCTACGAGCAGTACTTC. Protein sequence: CSVMGQGTYEQYF.

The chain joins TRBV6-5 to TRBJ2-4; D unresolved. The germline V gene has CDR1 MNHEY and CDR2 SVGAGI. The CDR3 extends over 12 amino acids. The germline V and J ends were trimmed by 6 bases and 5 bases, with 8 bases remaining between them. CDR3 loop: CASRFEENIQYF. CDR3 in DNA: TGTGCCAGCAGATTCGAGGAAAACATTCAGTACTTC.

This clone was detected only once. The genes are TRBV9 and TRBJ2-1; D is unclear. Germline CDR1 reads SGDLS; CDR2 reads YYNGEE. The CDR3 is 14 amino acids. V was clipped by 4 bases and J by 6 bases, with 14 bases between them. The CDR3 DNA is TGTGCCAGCAGCTCCGACCCCCGGAGCAATGAGCAGTTCTTC. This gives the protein CASSSDPRSNEQFF.

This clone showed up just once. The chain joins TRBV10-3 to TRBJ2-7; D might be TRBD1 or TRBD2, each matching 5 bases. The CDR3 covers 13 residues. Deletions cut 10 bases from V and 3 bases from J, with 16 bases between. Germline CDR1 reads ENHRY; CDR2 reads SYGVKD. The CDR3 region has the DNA TGTGCCACCGCCCGGGACCCTGTCTACGAGCAGTACTTC. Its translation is CATARDPVYEQYF.

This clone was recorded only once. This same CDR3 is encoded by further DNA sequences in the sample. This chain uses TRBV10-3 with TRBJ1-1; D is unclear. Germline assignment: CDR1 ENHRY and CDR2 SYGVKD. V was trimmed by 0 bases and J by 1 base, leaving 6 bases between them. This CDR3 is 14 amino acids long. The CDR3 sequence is CAISESGGNTEAFF. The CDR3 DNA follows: TGTGCCATCAGTGAGTCCGGCGGGAACACTGAAGCTTTCTTT.

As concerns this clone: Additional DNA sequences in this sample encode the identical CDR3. The CDR3 bases are TGTGCCAGCCGGGGACAGAACTACGAGCAGTACTTC. This codes for CASRGQNYEQYF. This chain connects TRBV28 to TRBJ2-7; TRBD1 agrees at 7 bases. J was trimmed by 3 bases and V by 8 bases; bases with no gene match: 4. This CDR3 comprises 12 residues. Germline V gene data show CDR1 as MDHEN and CDR2 as SYDVKM.

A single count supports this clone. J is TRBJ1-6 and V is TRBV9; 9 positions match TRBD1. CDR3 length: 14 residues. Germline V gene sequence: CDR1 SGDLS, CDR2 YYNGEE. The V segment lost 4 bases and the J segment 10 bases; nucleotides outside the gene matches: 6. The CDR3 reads CASSSRQGGSPLHF. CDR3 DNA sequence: TGTGCCAGCAGCTCGCGACAGGGGGGCTCACCCCTCCACTTT.

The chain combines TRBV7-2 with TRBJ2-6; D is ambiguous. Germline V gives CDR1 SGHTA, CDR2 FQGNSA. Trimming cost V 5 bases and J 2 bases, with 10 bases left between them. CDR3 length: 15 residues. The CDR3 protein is CASSPTPAGANVLTF. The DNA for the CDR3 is TGTGCCAGCAGCCCGACCCCGGCTGGGGCCAACGTCCTGACTTTC.

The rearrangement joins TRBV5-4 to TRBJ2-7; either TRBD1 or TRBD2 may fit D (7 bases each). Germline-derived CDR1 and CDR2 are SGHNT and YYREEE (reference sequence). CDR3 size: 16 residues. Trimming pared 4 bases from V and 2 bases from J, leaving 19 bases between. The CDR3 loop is CASSRGAGQPTYEQYF. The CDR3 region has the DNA TGTGCCAGCAGCCGTGGAGCGGGACAGCCAACCTACGAGCAGTACTTC.

CDR3 residues: CASSLGQEEKKLFF. CDR3 nucleotides: TGTGCCAGCAGCTTAGGGCAGGAGGAGAAAAAACTGTTTTTT. The chain uses TRBV7-9 and TRBJ1-4, with D unclear. V lost 1 base to trimming and J lost 9 bases, with 12 bases between them. This CDR3 has 14 residues. The V gene's germline CDR1 is SEHNR and CDR2 FQNEAQ (reference sequence).

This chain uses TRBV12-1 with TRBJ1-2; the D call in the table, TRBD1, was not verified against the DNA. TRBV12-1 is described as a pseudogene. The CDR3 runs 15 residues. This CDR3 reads CASSPGGDNNYGYTF. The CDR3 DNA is TGTGCCAGCAGCCCAGGTGGGGACAATAACTATGGCTACACCTTC.

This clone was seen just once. CDR3 in DNA: TGTGCCAGCAGCTCGACAGGGAGTCGGGACTATGGCTACACCTTC. Encoded protein: CASSSTGSRDYGYTF. V is TRBV11-2 and J is TRBJ1-2, with TRBD1 matching 7 bases. Germline V gives CDR1 SGHAT, CDR2 FQNNGV. V lost 4 bases to trimming and J lost 3 bases; unmatched junction nucleotides: 8. This CDR3 contains 15 residues.

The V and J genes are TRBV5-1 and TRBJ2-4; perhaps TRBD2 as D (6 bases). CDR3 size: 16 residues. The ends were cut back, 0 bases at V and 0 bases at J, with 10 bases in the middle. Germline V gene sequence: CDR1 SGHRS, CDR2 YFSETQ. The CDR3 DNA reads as TGCGCCAGCAGCTTGGGGGACTCCCCAGCCAAAAACATTCAGTACTTC. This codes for CASSLGDSPAKNIQYF.

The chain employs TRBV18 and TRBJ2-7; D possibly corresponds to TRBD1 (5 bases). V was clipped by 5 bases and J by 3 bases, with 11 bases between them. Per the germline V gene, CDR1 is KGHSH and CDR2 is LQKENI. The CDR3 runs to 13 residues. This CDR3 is CASSNTGDYEQYF. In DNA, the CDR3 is TGTGCCAGCTCAAACACAGGAGACTACGAGCAGTACTTC.

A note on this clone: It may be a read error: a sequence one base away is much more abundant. The DNA for the CDR3 is TGTGCCAGCCCACCAGACAGGGTCAGTCAGCCCCAGCATTTT. Translation gives CASPPDRVSQPQHF. The rearrangement uses TRBV18 and TRBJ1-5, with TRBD1 matching over 7 bases. The CDR3 covers 14 residues. CDR1 and CDR2 (germline): KGHSH, LQKENI.

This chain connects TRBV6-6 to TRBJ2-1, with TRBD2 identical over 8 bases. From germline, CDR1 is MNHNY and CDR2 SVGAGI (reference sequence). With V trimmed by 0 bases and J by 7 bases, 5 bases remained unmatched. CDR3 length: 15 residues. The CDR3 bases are TGTGCCAGCAGTTACTCATTAGCGGGGACGAATGAGCAGTTCTTC. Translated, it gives CASSYSLAGTNEQFF.

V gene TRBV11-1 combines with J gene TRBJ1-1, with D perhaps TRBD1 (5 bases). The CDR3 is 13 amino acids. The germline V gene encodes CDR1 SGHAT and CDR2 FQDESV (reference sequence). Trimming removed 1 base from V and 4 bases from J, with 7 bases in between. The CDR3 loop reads CASSLDRGTEAFF. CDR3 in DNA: TGTGCCAGCAGCTTAGATAGGGGCACTGAAGCTTTCTTT.

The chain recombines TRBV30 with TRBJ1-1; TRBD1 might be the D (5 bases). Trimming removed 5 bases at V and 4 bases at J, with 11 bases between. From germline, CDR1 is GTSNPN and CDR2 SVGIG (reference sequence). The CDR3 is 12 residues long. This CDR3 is CAWGPQGTEAFF. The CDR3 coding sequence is TGTGCCTGGGGCCCTCAGGGCACTGAAGCTTTCTTT.